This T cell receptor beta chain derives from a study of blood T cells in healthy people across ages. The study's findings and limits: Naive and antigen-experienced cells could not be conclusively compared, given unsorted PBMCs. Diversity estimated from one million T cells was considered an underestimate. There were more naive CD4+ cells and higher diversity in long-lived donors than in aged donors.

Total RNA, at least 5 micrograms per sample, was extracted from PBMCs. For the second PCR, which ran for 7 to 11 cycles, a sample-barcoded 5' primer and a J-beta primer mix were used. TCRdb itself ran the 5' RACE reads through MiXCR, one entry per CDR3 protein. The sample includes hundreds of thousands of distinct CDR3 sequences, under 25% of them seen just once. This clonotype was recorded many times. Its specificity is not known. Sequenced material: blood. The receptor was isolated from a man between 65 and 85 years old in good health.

CDR3 DNA sequence: TGTGCCAGCAGTTCCGGGACGGCGAACACTGAAGCTTTCTTT. It encodes CASSSGTANTEAFF. This sequence joins TRBV6-6 and TRBJ1-1; D is possibly TRBD1 (5 bases). The CDR3 is made up of 14 amino acids. In germline, CDR1 is MNHNY, CDR2 SVGAGI (reference sequence). Trimming pared 4 bases from V and 1 base from J, leaving 10 bases between.